The present entry profiles one T cell receptor (beta chain) with its context. Its antigen is still unknown. No qualities accompany the bases; no much larger clone lies one base away. This specimen belongs to a study of blood T cell repertoires in COVID-19 (dated by TCRdb to the early 2020s). A note on the overall study: The collaborator samples originated in the United States, Italy and Spain and spanned the acute and convalescent phases of COVID-19. The prospective study material was composed of cDNA or gDNA derived from T cells, B-cell-depleted T cells, or PBMCs. The dataset comprised deeply sampled blood TCRbeta repertoires from subjects exposed to, actively infected with, or recovered from COVID-19. The repertoires were released in a freely available public database meant as a resource for research on the immune response to SARS-CoV-2. Samples were obtained from the ongoing ImmuneRACE study (first 160 participants) and from about 1,300 subjects provided by 6 global collaborators. Nearly every sample came with metadata listing a de-identified subject ID, COVID-19 status, age in years and sex. Where HLA class I and class II types were available, the types were taken from metadata supplied by the sample provider, not from assay-based typing. On the study overall, not on this receptor specifically: The quantity of clinical and demographic metadata differed by source and by participant and was supplied without curation.

The germline V gene (reference sequence) yields MNHEY for CDR1 and SMNVEV for CDR2. The CDR3, from cysteine to phenylalanine, totals 12 residues. Only CDR3 DNA remains: 36 bases, in frame from the first base. V ends up 6 bases short and J 7 bases short, with an unmatched junction base count of 4. A second Seattle source provided samples from volunteer blood donors who had recovered from COVID-19. Each collaborating institution followed its own protocols to collect whole blood in K2EDTA tubes. For TCRbeta analysis, collaborators shipped samples in one of three forms: frozen whole blood, isolated PBMCs, or DNA extracted from either of those sample types. TCRbeta CDR3 regions were amplified from genomic DNA using the immunoSEQ Assay, a bias-controlled multiplex PCR. Processing in the source paper ran as follows. The number of nucleated cells in each sample was estimated by amplification of reference gene primers within the assay. Sequence reads were collapsed and filtered to measure the absolute abundance of every unique TCRbeta CDR3 rearrangement. For each sample, productive Simpson clonality was calculated as the square root of Simpson's diversity index across productive rearrangements. As stored in TCRdb, this immuneACCESS dataset retains in-frame rearrangements with V and J assigned. A fraction of the clones does not appear; measured against another copy, unresolved V genes explain less than half of the discrepancy, and the remainder lacks a known reason. V, J and clone size are those of that table, while D and trimming were read from the DNA. The sample profile shows under 300,000 clones; over 75% of them were found once. The top ten hold approximately 2.2% of the sample.

This clonotype was sampled from a woman between 35 and 50 years old who had recovered from COVID-19. Sequencing input: peripheral blood. Here the chain combines TRBV27 and TRBJ2-7; TRBD1 lines up with 9 middle nucleotides. Here the CDR3 is given as CASRGQGLEQYF. The DNA is as follows: TGTGCCAGCAGGGGACAGGGACTAGAGCAGTACTTC.